The 31 T cell receptor beta chains in this list originate from one sample, sequenced in a study of coeliac disease. Only in-frame clones appear in the TCRdb table, and some are missing; sequencing was by immunoSEQ multiplex PCR. The sample lists over 5,500 clones, 55% to 65% occurring once. Sequenced input: lymphocytes from the gut lamina propria. The receptor set was obtained from a man aged 55 to 70 with celiac disease on a gluten-free diet.

The chain combines TRBV5-1 with TRBJ2-2; 12 nucleotides line up with TRBD2. The trim removed 3 bases at V and 8 bases at J, leaving 5 bases unmatched. Looked up from germline, CDR1 is SGHRS and CDR2 is YFSETQ. This CDR3 contains 15 residues. Here the CDR3 reads CASSSTSGGSGELFF. The CDR3, as DNA: TGCGCCAGCAGCTCGACTAGCGGGGGATCTGGGGAGCTGTTTTTT.

This clone has more than one count but fewer than ten. Here the CDR3 DNA reads TGTGCCAGCAGCTTGACTCAGGGGAACACTGAAGCTTTCTTT. Residues: CASSLTQGNTEAFF. This sequence joins TRBV5-6 and TRBJ1-1; perhaps TRBD1 as D (5 bases). Germline CDR1 reads SGHDT; CDR2 reads YYEEEE. The CDR3 runs to 14 residues. Deletions cut 1 base from V and 1 base from J, with 8 bases between.

This clone was detected once. No conserved phenylalanine or tryptophan ends this CDR3, so it is likely a read error. The limits of the CDR3 on the DNA are not certain, so only TCRdb's listed CDR3 is given. The genes are TRBV7-3 and TRBJ2-7; the tabulated D call, TRBD1, remains unverified against the DNA. The CDR3 length equals 8 residues, ends included. Germline V gene lookup returns CDR1 SGHTA and CDR2 FQGTGA. CDR3 residues: CASSLNRA.

This chain links TRBV19 with TRBJ2-3, with TRBD1 as a possible D gene (5 bases). V gave up 5 bases and J gave up 3 bases, with 6 bases separating them. The CDR3 covers 12 residues. Looked up from germline, CDR1 is LNHDA and CDR2 is SQIVND (reference sequence). CDR3 residues: CASSPGTDTQYF. The DNA for the CDR3 is TGTGCCAGTAGTCCAGGGACAGATACGCAGTATTTT.

J is TRBJ2-7 and V is TRBV4-2, with 7 bases that match TRBD1. V was pared by 3 bases and J by 2 bases, with 4 bases of the junction left unmatched. This CDR3 has 14 residues. Germline V gene lookup returns CDR1 LGHNA and CDR2 YNFKEQ. This chain's CDR3 is CASSQRQGTYEQYF. CDR3 nucleotides: TGTGCCAGCAGCCAGAGACAGGGAACCTACGAGCAGTACTTC.

The chain links TRBV10-1 to TRBJ1-2; 7 positions match TRBD1. Trimming at V came to 6 bases and at J to 7 bases, leaving 8 bases not matched to a gene. CDR1 and CDR2 from the germline V gene are WNHNN and SYGVQD (reference sequence). The CDR3 is 13 amino acids. DNA of the CDR3: TGCGCCAGCAGGCCCGGACAGGCGTGTGGCTACACCTTC. This gives the protein CASRPGQACGYTF.

This clone appeared once. The V call is TRBV6-1, the J call TRBJ1-2, with 7 bases aligning to TRBD1. Germline trimming cut 6 bases from V and 7 bases from J; bases unmatched to any gene: 14. This CDR3 comprises 15 residues. Germline assignment: CDR1 MNHNS and CDR2 SASEGT. CDR3 DNA sequence: TGTGCCAGCAGCGGGCGCGAGACAGGGCTTTCTGGCTACACCTTC. Its protein product is CASSGRETGLSGYTF.

This chain joins TRBV5-1 and TRBJ2-6, with D perhaps TRBD1 (5 bases). This CDR3 is 16 amino acids long. Per the germline V gene, CDR1 is SGHRS and CDR2 is YFSETQ. V was trimmed by 2 bases and J by 1 base, leaving 10 bases between them. For the CDR3, the DNA is TGCGCCAGCAGCTTCGGAGACAGTTCTGGGGCCAACGTCCTGACTTTC. Amino acids: CASSFGDSSGANVLTF.

The V call is TRBV5-4, the J call TRBJ2-6, with TRBD2 as a possible D gene (6 bases). Trimming pared 4 bases from V and 0 bases from J, leaving 11 bases between. This CDR3 has 16 residues. Germline V CDR1 and CDR2: SGHNT, YYREEE (reference sequence). The CDR3 protein is CASSVGSRSGANVLTF. The CDR3 nucleotides read TGTGCCAGCAGCGTCGGGAGCCGCTCTGGGGCCAACGTCCTGACTTTC.

The chain couples TRBV5-1 to TRBJ2-1; possibly TRBD2 for D (5 bases). This CDR3 region has 13 residues. Trimming shortened V by 0 bases and J by 7 bases, and 8 bases separated the two germline ends. CDR1 and CDR2 (germline): SGHRS, YFSETQ. CDR3 nucleotides: TGCGCCAGCAGCTTGGTCCGGGGAAATGAGCAGTTCTTC. This codes for CASSLVRGNEQFF.

V is TRBV7-9 and J is TRBJ2-1; no clear D. The CDR3 loop spans 15 amino acids. V shed 5 bases and J shed 0 bases, with 11 bases lying between them. Germline assignment: CDR1 SEHNR and CDR2 FQNEAQ (reference sequence). The CDR3 DNA sequence: TGTGCCAGCAGCCCAACATGGCCCTCCTACAATGAGCAGTTCTTC. Its protein is CASSPTWPSYNEQFF.

The chain employs TRBV7-2 and TRBJ1-2; D perhaps matches TRBD1 (6 bases). Trimming removed 5 bases from V and 4 bases from J, with 11 bases in between. From germline, CDR1 is SGHTA and CDR2 FQGNSA. The CDR3 runs 13 residues. The CDR3: CASSPDRFYGYTF. CDR3 sequence (DNA): TGTGCCAGCAGCCCGGACAGATTCTATGGCTACACCTTC. The variable domain in full, with the rest retrieved from reference TRBV7-2 and TRBJ1-2, is GAGVSQSPSNKVTEKGKDVELRCDPISGHTALYWYRQSLGQGLEFLIYFQGNSAPDKSGLPSDRFSAERTGGSVSTLTIQRTQQEDSAVYLCASSPDRFYGYTFGSGTRLTVV.

The gene calls are TRBV11-3 and TRBJ2-3, with 9 bases that match TRBD2. J gave up 3 bases and V 8 bases, and 9 bases lay outside the gene matches. The CDR3 contains 15 residues. The germline CDR1 and CDR2 sequences are SGHNT and YENEEA. As DNA, the CDR3 is TGTGCCAGCGGGGGCGGGGGGGCATCAACAGATACGCAGTATTTT. Protein sequence: CASGGGGASTDTQYF. The full variable domain, its missing parts supplied by reference TRBV11-3 and TRBJ2-3, is EAGVVQSPRYKIIEKKQPVAFWCNPISGHNTLYWYLQNLGQGPELLIRYENEEAVDDSQLPKDRFSAERLKGVDSTLKIQPAELGDSAVYLCASGGGGASTDTQYFGPGTRLTVL.

V gene TRBV7-8 combines with J gene TRBJ2-4, with D perhaps TRBD2 (7 bases). Germline V gene data show CDR1 as SGHVS and CDR2 as FQNEAQ. This CDR3 has 13 amino acids. Trimming took 1 base from V and 8 from J, leaving 9 bases between them. The CDR3 sequence is CASSLGEGDIQYF. In DNA, the CDR3 is TGTGCCAGCAGCTTAGGGGAGGGGGACATTCAGTACTTC. The full variable domain, in which reference TRBV7-8 and TRBJ2-4 provide the parts outside the CDR3, is GAGVSQSPRYKVAKRGQDVALRCDPISGHVSLFWYQQALGQGPEFLTYFQNEAQLDKSGLPSDRFFAERPEGSVSTLKIQRTQQEDSAVYLCASSLGEGDIQYFGAGTRLSVL.

Here the CDR3 reads CASRGVQGNQPQHF. The CDR3 coding sequence is TGTGCCAGTAGAGGGGTTCAAGGCAATCAGCCCCAGCATTTT. The gene calls are TRBV19 and TRBJ1-5; D perhaps matches TRBD1 (5 bases). Germline CDR1 reads LNHDA; CDR2 reads SQIVND (reference sequence). The length of the CDR3 is 14 residues. Trimming pared 6 bases from V and 2 bases from J, leaving 11 bases between.

The rearrangement uses TRBV6-8 and TRBJ2-1; 9 positions match TRBD1. The CDR3 contains 14 residues. Germline loops: CDR1 MNHGY, CDR2 SAAAGT. The J segment lost 6 bases and the V segment lost 2 bases, leaving 2 bases of the junction unmatched. The CDR3 region is CASSYGTGTNEQFF. The DNA for the CDR3 is TGTGCCAGCAGTTACGGGACAGGGACCAATGAGCAGTTCTTC.

CDR3 nucleotides: TGTGCCAGCAGCTTCTCCGGGGGTAGCACAGATACGCAGTATTTT. It translates to CASSFSGGSTDTQYF. The rearrangement links TRBV7-6 to TRBJ2-3, with D possibly TRBD2 on 6 matching bases. The V and J ends lost 3 bases and 0 bases respectively, with 10 bases between them. CDR3 length: 15 amino acids. CDR1 and CDR2 from the germline V gene are SGHVS and FNYEAQ.

This clone was seen only a few times. The chain employs TRBV30 and TRBJ1-6; possible D gene TRBD1, 5 bases. The germline V and J ends were trimmed by 4 bases and 8 bases, with 15 bases remaining between them. The germline V gene has CDR1 GTSNPN and CDR2 SVGIG (reference sequence). CDR3 length equals 14 residues. The CDR3 nucleotides read TGTGCCTGGACTGGGGGGGTGGAGGATTCACCCCTCCACTTT. Encoded protein: CAWTGGVEDSPLHF.

This clone has just a few counts. The V gene is TRBV5-8, the J gene TRBJ2-3, with TRBD2 matching over 8 bases. V lost 4 bases, J lost 6 bases, and 10 bases stayed unmatched. The CDR3 runs 15 residues. Germline V gene lookup returns CDR1 SGHTS and CDR2 YDEGEE. CDR3 nucleotides: TGTGCCAGCAGCCCGGGAGGGCACTCGATGGATACGCAGTATTTT. This encodes CASSPGGHSMDTQYF. The whole variable domain, filled in from reference TRBV5-8 and TRBJ2-3, reads EAGVTQSPTHLIKTRGQQATLRCSPISGHTSVYWYQQALGLGLQFLLWYDEGEERNRGNFPPRFSGRQFPNYSSELNVNALELEDSALYLCASSPGGHSMDTQYFGPGTRLTVL.

This rearrangement joins TRBV7-8 to TRBJ2-5; weak D call: TRBD1 (5 bases). V was clipped by 1 base and J by 3 bases, with 12 bases between them. Looked up from germline, CDR1 is SGHVS and CDR2 is FQNEAQ. The CDR3 covers 15 residues. The CDR3 DNA follows: TGTGCCAGCAGCTTAGTGGGGCCGATCAAAGAGACCCAGTACTTC. This translates into CASSLVGPIKETQYF.

This clone has more than one count but fewer than ten. The V call is TRBV5-5, the J call TRBJ2-3, with a weak D call TRBD2 (6 bases). Trimming removed 2 bases from V and 3 bases from J, with 16 bases in between. Germline lookup yields CDR1 SGHKS and CDR2 YYEKEE (reference sequence). The CDR3 contains 16 residues. The CDR3, as DNA: TGTGCCAGCAGCTTTAGAAGCCGCCTAGCGACAGATACGCAGTATTTT. It codes for CASSFRSRLATDTQYF.

This sequence joins TRBV6-6 and TRBJ2-5; 14 bases align to TRBD2. The germline V gene has CDR1 MNHNY and CDR2 SVGAGI (reference sequence). The J segment lost 2 bases and the V segment lost 6 bases, leaving 5 bases of the junction unmatched. The CDR3 length is 16 residues. In DNA form, the CDR3 reads TGTGCCAGCAGACTCGGGACTAGCGGGGGTCAAGAGACCCAGTACTTC. As protein: CASRLGTSGGQETQYF.

Of note for this clone: The same CDR3 also results from other DNA sequences found in this sample. The rearrangement uses TRBV6-1 and TRBJ2-3; D perhaps matches TRBD1 (6 bases). V lost 2 bases and J 2 bases, leaving 11 bases between the germline ends. CDR1 and CDR2 (germline): MNHNS, SASEGT. The CDR3 runs 15 residues. The CDR3 is CASSEMQGNTDTQYF. CDR3 nucleotides: TGTGCCAGCAGTGAAATGCAGGGGAACACAGATACGCAGTATTTT.

The chain combines TRBV18 with TRBJ1-4; 10 bases match TRBD1. Germline-derived CDR1 and CDR2 are KGHSH and LQKENI. V shed 3 bases, J shed 4 bases, and the junction held 5 bases outside the gene matches. This CDR3 region has 16 residues. The CDR3 is CASSPRTGGRNEKLFF. The DNA for the CDR3 is TGTGCCAGCTCACCCAGGACAGGGGGACGTAATGAAAAACTGTTTTTT.

Only a few counts were recorded for this clone. The V gene is TRBV19, the J gene TRBJ2-2; 9 bases match TRBD1. After removal of 11 bases from V and 0 bases from J, the junction contained 10 bases not matched to a gene. Germline CDR1 reads LNHDA; CDR2 reads SQIVND (reference sequence). This CDR3 has 16 residues. The CDR3 DNA sequence: TGTGCCGTCAAGGGAAGACAGGGGGCGAACACCGGGGAGCTGTTTTTT. Translated: CAVKGRQGANTGELFF. Drawing the rest from reference TRBV19 and TRBJ2-2, the complete variable domain is DGGITQSPKYLFRKEGQNVTLSCEQNLNHDAMYWYRQDPGQGLRLIYYSQIVNDFQKGDIAEGYSVSREKKESFPLTVTSAQKNPTAFYLCAVKGRQGANTGELFFGEGSRLTVL.

This clone occurred a few times. V gene TRBV4-1 combines with J gene TRBJ2-1, with 7 bases that match TRBD1. This CDR3 spans 16 amino acids. The V gene's germline CDR1 is MGHRA and CDR2 YSYEKL. The ends lost 1 base at V and 4 bases at J; junction bases unmatched: 7. Written as DNA, the CDR3 is TGCGCCAGCAGCCAAGGAGAACAGGGGTTTTACAATGAGCAGTTCTTC. Its protein product is CASSQGEQGFYNEQFF.

This chain joins TRBV9 and TRBJ2-1, with D perhaps TRBD2 (6 bases). V gave up 0 bases and J gave up 4 bases, with 11 bases separating them. This CDR3 spans 15 amino acids. Germline V lookup: CDR1 SGDLS, CDR2 YYNGEE. CDR3 coding DNA: TGTGCCAGCAGCGTAGAACTAGCCCCATACAATGAGCAGTTCTTC. It codes for CASSVELAPYNEQFF.

This clone is large. The rearrangement links TRBV6-5 to TRBJ2-2, with D perhaps matching TRBD2 (7 bases). The ends were cut back, 1 base at V and 6 bases at J, with 15 bases in the middle. Per the germline V gene, CDR1 is MNHEY and CDR2 is SVGAGI. The CDR3 extends over 16 amino acids. The CDR3 sequence: CASSYFVGGGSGELFF. For the CDR3, the DNA is TGTGCCAGCAGTTACTTCGTAGGGGGAGGGTCCGGGGAGCTGTTTTTT.

This clone was detected only a few times. Written as DNA, the CDR3 is TGTGCCAGCAGCCCCATGGGGCCCCTCTCCCGTGCTTTCTTT. It codes for CASSPMGPLSRAFF. The chain combines TRBV7-3 with TRBJ1-1; tentative D call: TRBD1 (5 bases). Between the trimmed V and J ends, which lost 5 bases and 11 bases, there was a span of 21 bases. Germline CDR1 and CDR2: SGHTA and FQGTGA. This CDR3 has 14 residues.

The chain carries TRBV11-2 and TRBJ1-6, with D perhaps matching TRBD1 (6 bases). The V and J ends lost 5 bases and 14 bases respectively, with 16 bases between them. The germline gives CDR1 SGHAT, CDR2 FQNNGV. This CDR3 is 13 amino acids long. This CDR3 reads CASSQTGPPSLHF. In nucleotides, the CDR3 is TGTGCCAGCAGCCAGACAGGCCCCCCGTCCCTCCACTTT.

This chain joins TRBV19 and TRBJ2-7; D unclear. Germline lookup yields CDR1 LNHDA and CDR2 SQIVND (reference sequence). With 3 bases removed from V and 6 bases from J, the gap between germline ends came to 6 bases. CDR3 length: 11 residues. CDR3 DNA sequence: TGTGCCAGTAGTATCCCGGGCGAGCAGTACTTC. It specifies CASSIPGEQYF. Full variable domain (rest looked up from reference TRBV19 and TRBJ2-7): DGGITQSPKYLFRKEGQNVTLSCEQNLNHDAMYWYRQDPGQGLRLIYYSQIVNDFQKGDIAEGYSVSREKKESFPLTVTSAQKNPTAFYLCASSIPGEQYFGPGTRLTVT.